This T cell receptor (beta chain) originates from a study of PD-L1 blockade in urothelial cancer. Study at large: A median of approximately 150,000 T cells was found in the blood samples.

Points from the study as a whole: Blood clones associated with the tumor expanded more at 3 weeks in durable-benefit patients.

Time point meaning: pretreatment peripheral blood. Each patient presented with locally advanced or metastatic urothelial carcinoma. The ends were cut back, 0 bases at V and 2 bases at J, with 9 bases in the middle. Germline assignment: CDR1 SGHAT and CDR2 FQNNGV. CDR3 length: 15 residues. Details on this clone: Its antigen is not identified.

Measured with immunoSEQ multiplex PCR; TCRdb has only the in-frame clones, and not every one. Of tens of thousands of clones in the sample, around 91% were seen once. The TCR was taken from a man aged 55 to 69 with urothelial cancer. The rearrangement joins TRBV11-2 to TRBJ2-3; no firm D call. The sample consisted of PBMCs, taken around atezolizumab (anti-PD-L1) treatment. The CDR3 nucleotides read TGTGCCAGCAGCTTAGAACGGTTCCCCACAGATACGCAGTATTTT. This encodes CASSLERFPTDTQYF.